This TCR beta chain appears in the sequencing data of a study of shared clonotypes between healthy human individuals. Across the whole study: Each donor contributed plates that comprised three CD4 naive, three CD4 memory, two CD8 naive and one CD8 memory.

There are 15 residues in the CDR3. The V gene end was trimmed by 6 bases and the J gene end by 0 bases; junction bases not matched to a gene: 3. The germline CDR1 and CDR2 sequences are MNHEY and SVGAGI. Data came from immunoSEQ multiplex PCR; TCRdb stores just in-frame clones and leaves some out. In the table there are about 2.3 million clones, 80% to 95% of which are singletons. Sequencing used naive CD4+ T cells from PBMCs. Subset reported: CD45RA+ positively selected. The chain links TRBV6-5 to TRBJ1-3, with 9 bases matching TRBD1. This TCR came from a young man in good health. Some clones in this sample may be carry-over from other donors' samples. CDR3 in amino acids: CASRGQGVSGNTIYF. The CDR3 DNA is TGTGCCAGCAGGGGACAGGGAGTCTCTGGAAACACCATATATTTT.